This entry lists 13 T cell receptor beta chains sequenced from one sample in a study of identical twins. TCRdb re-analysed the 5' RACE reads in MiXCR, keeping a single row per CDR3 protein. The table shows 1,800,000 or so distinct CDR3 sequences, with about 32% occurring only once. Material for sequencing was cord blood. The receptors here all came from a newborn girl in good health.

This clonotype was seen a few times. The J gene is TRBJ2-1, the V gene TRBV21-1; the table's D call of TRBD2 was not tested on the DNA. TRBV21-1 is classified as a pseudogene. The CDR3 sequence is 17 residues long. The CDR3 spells CASSKTPLAGGYNEQFF. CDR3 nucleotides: TGTGCCAGCAGCAAAACCCCGCTAGCGGGGGGATACAATGAGCAGTTCTTC.

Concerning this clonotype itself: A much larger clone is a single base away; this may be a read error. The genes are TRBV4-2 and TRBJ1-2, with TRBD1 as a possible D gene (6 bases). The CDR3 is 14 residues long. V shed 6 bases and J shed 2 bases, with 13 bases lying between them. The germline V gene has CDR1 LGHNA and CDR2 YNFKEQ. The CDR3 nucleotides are TGTGCCAGCAGACCTACAGGGCCCAACTATGGCTACACCTTC. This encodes CASRPTGPNYGYTF.

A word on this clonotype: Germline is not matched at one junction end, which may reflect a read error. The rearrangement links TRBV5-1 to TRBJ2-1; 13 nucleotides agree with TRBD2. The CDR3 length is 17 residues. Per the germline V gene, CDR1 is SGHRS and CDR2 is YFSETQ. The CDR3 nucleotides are TGCGCCAGCAGCTGGGGACTAGCGGGAACCACCTACAATGAGCGGTTCTTC. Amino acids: CASSWGLAGTTYNERFF.

The CDR3 loop reads CASSQAGPKPQHF. The DNA for the CDR3 is TGCGCCAGCAGCCAAGCAGGTCCAAAGCCCCAGCATTTT. This chain connects TRBV4-1 to TRBJ1-5; D is unresolved. The CDR3 spans 13 residues. Germline V gives CDR1 MGHRA, CDR2 YSYEKL. Trimming stripped 1 base from V and 8 bases from J, with 9 bases between.

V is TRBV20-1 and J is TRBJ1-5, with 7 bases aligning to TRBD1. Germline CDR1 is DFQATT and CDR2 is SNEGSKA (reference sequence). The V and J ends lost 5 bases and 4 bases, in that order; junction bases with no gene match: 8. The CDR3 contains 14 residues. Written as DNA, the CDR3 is TGCAGTGCTGGCGGTGGGACAGTAAATCAGCCCCAGCATTTT. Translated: CSAGGGTVNQPQHF.

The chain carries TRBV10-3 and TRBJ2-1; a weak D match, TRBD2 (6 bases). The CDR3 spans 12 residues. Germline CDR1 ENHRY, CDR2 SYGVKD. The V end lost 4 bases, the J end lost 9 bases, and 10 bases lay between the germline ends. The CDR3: CAISVGGGEQFF. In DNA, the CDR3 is TGTGCCATCAGTGTTGGGGGAGGTGAGCAGTTCTTC.

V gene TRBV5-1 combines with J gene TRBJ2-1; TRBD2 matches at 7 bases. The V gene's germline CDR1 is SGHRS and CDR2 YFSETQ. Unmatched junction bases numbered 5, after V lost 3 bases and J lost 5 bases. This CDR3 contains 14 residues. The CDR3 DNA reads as TGCGCCAGCAGCTATAGGGGAGGGAACAATGAGCAGTTCTTC. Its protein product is CASSYRGGNNEQFF.

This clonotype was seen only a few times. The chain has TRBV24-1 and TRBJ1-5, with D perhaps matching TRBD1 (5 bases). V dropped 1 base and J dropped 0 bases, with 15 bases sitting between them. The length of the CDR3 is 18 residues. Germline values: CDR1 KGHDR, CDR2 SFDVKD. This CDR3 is CATSDFTPGEHSNQPQHF. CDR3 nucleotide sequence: TGTGCCACCAGTGATTTTACTCCGGGGGAACATAGCAATCAGCCCCAGCATTTT.

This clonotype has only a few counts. CDR3 region: CASSVALRDQGYTF. The DNA of the CDR3 is TGTGCCAGCAGCGTAGCCCTCAGGGATCAAGGCTACACCTTC. This chain uses TRBV9 with TRBJ1-2; possibly TRBD1 for D (5 bases). CDR3 length equals 14 residues. Looked up from germline, CDR1 is SGDLS and CDR2 is YYNGEE. Deletions cut 0 bases from V and 8 bases from J, with 14 bases between.

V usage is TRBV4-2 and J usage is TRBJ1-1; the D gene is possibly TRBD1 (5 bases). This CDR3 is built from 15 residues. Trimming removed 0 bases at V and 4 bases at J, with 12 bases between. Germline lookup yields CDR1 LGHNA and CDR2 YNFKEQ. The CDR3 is CASSQEGGFLTEAFF. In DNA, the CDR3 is TGTGCCAGCAGCCAAGAGGGGGGGTTTCTCACTGAAGCTTTCTTT.

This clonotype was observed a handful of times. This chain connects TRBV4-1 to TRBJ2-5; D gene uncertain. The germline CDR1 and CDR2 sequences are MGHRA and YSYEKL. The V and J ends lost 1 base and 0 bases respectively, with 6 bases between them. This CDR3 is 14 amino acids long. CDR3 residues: CASSQVVNQETQYF. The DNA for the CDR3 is TGCGCCAGCAGCCAAGTGGTCAACCAAGAGACCCAGTACTTC.

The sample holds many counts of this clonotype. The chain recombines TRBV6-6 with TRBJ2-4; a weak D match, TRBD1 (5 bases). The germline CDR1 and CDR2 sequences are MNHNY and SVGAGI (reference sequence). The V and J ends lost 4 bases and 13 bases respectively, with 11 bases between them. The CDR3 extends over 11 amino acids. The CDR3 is CASSLPGLQYF. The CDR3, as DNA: TGTGCCAGCAGTTTGCCAGGGCTACAGTACTTC.

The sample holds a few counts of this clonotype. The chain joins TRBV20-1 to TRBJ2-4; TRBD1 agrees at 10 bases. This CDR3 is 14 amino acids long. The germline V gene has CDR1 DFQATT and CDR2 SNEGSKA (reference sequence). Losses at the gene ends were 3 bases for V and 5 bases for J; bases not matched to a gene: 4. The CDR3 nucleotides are TGCAGTGCTAGCCGGGACAGGGGCCAAAACATTCAGTACTTC. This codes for CSASRDRGQNIQYF.